These T cell receptor beta chains were read from a single sample in a study of T cells in localized non-small cell lung cancer. This table comes from immunoSEQ multiplex PCR, and its TCRdb copy is limited to in-frame clones, with some not included. Found here are about 40,000 clones, 70% to 90% of them singletons; the top ten hold 6.4%. The specimen was peripheral blood, collected before any cancer treatment. These receptors were taken from a man between 40 and 75 years old with stage I lung adenocarcinoma. The CDR3 runs from the conserved cysteine through the conserved F or W. The D gene is left open where the match is weak. Part of the rows lack a size; the others show once, few, many or a class for expanded clones.

clone_size j_call d_call v_call cdr3_length cdr3_aa cdr3_nt
once TRBJ1-4 . TRBV5-1 15 CASSLEGEFNEKLFF TGCGCCAGCAGCTTGGAGGGGGAGTTTAATGAAAAACTGTTTTTT
. TRBJ2-7 . TRBV11-2 14 CASSLDTGLYEQYF TGTGCCAGCAGCTTAGATACAGGGCTCTACGAGCAGTACTTC
once TRBJ2-7 TRBD2 TRBV25-1 14 CASSKGLAGGEQYF TGTGCCAGCAGTAAGGGGCTAGCGGGAGGGGAGCAGTACTTC
. TRBJ2-7 TRBD2 TRBV4-1 16 CASSQAHGLAGGEQYF TGCGCCAGCAGCCAAGCCCACGGACTAGCGGGAGGCGAGCAGTACTTC
few TRBJ2-5 TRBD2 TRBV11-2 15 CASSRLLADQETQYF TGTGCCAGCAGCCGACTACTAGCGGACCAAGAGACCCAGTACTTC
. TRBJ2-7 . TRBV9 12 CASSVGDNEQYF TGTGCCAGCAGCGTTGGGGACAACGAGCAGTACTTC
. TRBJ2-2 TRBD2 TRBV11-3 15 CASSRTSGNTGELFF TGTGCCAGCAGCCGGACTAGCGGAAACACCGGGGAGCTGTTTTTT
once TRBJ2-2 . TRBV30 13 CAWIPLRTGELFF TGTGCCTGGATTCCTTTGCGCACCGGGGAGCTGTTTTTT
. TRBJ2-3 . TRBV19 16 CASSMGGSPLADTQYF TGTGCCAGTAGTATGGGTGGGAGCCCCCTAGCAGATACGCAGTATTTT
. TRBJ2-7 . TRBV9 16 CASSVAGGQSSYEQYF TGTGCCAGCAGCGTAGCTGGGGGGCAGAGCTCCTACGAGCAGTACTTC
few TRBJ1-2 TRBD1 TRBV6-6 14 CASSYGQGAEGYTF TGTGCCAGCAGTTACGGGCAGGGGGCTGAGGGCTACACCTTC
. TRBJ1-1 . TRBV5-1 15 CASSSGAGVNTEAFF TGCGCCAGCAGTTCAGGGGCTGGGGTGAACACTGAAGCTTTCTTT
. TRBJ2-2 TRBD2 TRBV9 16 CASSSGTSGYTGELFF TGTGCCAGCAGCTCCGGGACTAGCGGTTACACCGGGGAGCTGTTTTTT
. TRBJ2-7 . TRBV6-5 13 CASRDGVTYEQYF TGTGCCAGCCGGGACGGGGTTACCTACGAGCAGTACTTC
. TRBJ2-4 TRBD1 TRBV7-2 14 CASSLRDRGNIQYF TGTGCCAGCAGCTTACGAGACAGGGGAAACATTCAGTACTTC
. TRBJ2-6 TRBD1 TRBV19 20 CASSLPGQGRWFAGANVLTF TGTGCCAGTAGTCTCCCGGGACAGGGACGGTGGTTTGCTGGGGCCAACGTCCTGACTTTC
. TRBJ1-5 . TRBV28 15 CASSFITEGNQPQHF TGTGCCAGCAGTTTTATCACCGAGGGCAATCAGCCCCAGCATTTT
. TRBJ1-2 . TRBV19 13 CASSIRRLDGYTF TGTGCCAGTAGTATAAGACGGCTGGATGGCTACACCTTC
. TRBJ2-5 . TRBV30 11 CAWSKLETQYF TGTGCCTGGAGTAAATTAGAGACCCAGTACTTC
. TRBJ2-7 TRBD1 TRBV7-6 16 CASSLGGGTGTHEQYF TGTGCCAGCAGCTTAGGGGGCGGGACAGGGACCCACGAGCAGTACTTC
. TRBJ2-3 . TRBV7-2 13 CASSRARTDTQYF TGTGCCAGCTCTCGAGCTCGCACAGATACGCAGTATTTT
. TRBJ2-1 . TRBV11-2 14 CASSLVAGWNEQFF TGTGCCAGCAGCTTAGTCGCGGGATGGAATGAGCAGTTCTTC
. TRBJ2-1 . TRBV4-1 15 CASSQGTPLGNEQFF TGCGCCAGCAGCCAAGGGACACCCTTGGGCAATGAGCAGTTCTTC
. TRBJ2-7 . TRBV7-2 15 CASSRLAGAGGEQYF TGTGCCAGCAGCCGGCTGGCGGGGGCCGGAGGCGAGCAGTACTTC
. TRBJ1-3 TRBD1 TRBV5-1 17 CASSLGGGGGSGNTIYF TGCGCCAGCAGCCTTGGAGGGGGCGGAGGGTCTGGAAACACCATATATTTT
. TRBJ2-1 TRBD2 TRBV7-9 13 CASTLAGANEQFF TGTGCCAGCACCCTAGCGGGGGCGAATGAGCAGTTCTTC
. TRBJ2-7 . TRBV15 14 CATSAPGQGYEQYF TGTGCCACCAGCGCGCCGGGACAAGGCTACGAGCAGTACTTC
. TRBJ1-1 TRBD1 TRBV27 14 CASRPSGTVTEAFF TGTGCCAGCAGACCATCCGGGACAGTCACTGAAGCTTTCTTT